These 30 T cell receptor beta chains came from one sample sequenced in a study of blood T cell repertoires in COVID-19. Data came from immunoSEQ multiplex PCR; TCRdb stores just in-frame clones and leaves some out. The sample includes over 130,000 clones, 84% of them seen just once. The sequencing input was peripheral blood. These receptors originate from a man between 25 and 39 years old with COVID-19, enrolled during active disease.

The chain joins TRBV19 to TRBJ1-1, with a weak D call TRBD1 (5 bases). Germline V gives CDR1 LNHDA, CDR2 SQIVND (reference sequence). This CDR3 comprises 14 residues. Trimming pared 5 bases from V and 0 bases from J, leaving 10 bases between. The DNA of the CDR3 is TGTGCCAGTAGTTTAGGGGCAGTGAACACTGAAGCTTTCTTT. Amino acids: CASSLGAVNTEAFF.

Here the CDR3 DNA reads TGCGCCAGCAGCACACCGGGGGTATATGGCTACACCTTC. The encoded protein is CASSTPGVYGYTF. The gene calls are TRBV4-1 and TRBJ1-2; tentative D call: TRBD1 (5 bases). The CDR3 is 13 amino acids. Germline loops: CDR1 MGHRA, CDR2 YSYEKL. V was shortened by 5 bases and J by 5 bases, with 12 bases between the two germline ends.

The chain is built from TRBV7-2 and TRBJ2-3; weak D call: TRBD2 (7 bases). There are 16 residues in the CDR3. The germline gives CDR1 SGHTA, CDR2 FQGNSA. V shed 5 bases and J shed 2 bases, with 17 bases lying between them. CDR3 loop: CASSNKAGTFTDTQYF. CDR3 bases: TGTGCCAGCAGCAATAAAGCGGGGACATTCACAGATACGCAGTATTTT.

The chain uses TRBV12-3 or TRBV12-4 and TRBJ2-7; 7 positions match TRBD1. The CDR3 has 13 residues. The V gene end was trimmed by 5 bases and the J gene end by 3 bases; junction bases not matched to a gene: 4. Here the CDR3 reads CASSTGVGYEQYF. The CDR3 DNA follows: TGTGCCAGCAGTACAGGGGTGGGCTACGAGCAGTACTTC.

This chain links TRBV6-5 with TRBJ1-3; D remains unclear. The CDR3 length is 16 residues. The germline V gene encodes CDR1 MNHEY and CDR2 SVGAGI. V lost 0 bases and J lost 9, with 18 bases in between. CDR3 loop: CASSYSSELTGGTIYF. The CDR3 region has the DNA TGTGCCAGCAGTTACTCCTCGGAACTCACGGGTGGCACCATATATTTT.

The DNA for the CDR3 is TGTGCCAGCAGTTTCGGCAGGCCGAGCTCTGGAAACACCATATATTTT. It is translated as CASSFGRPSSGNTIYF. The J gene is TRBJ1-3, the V gene TRBV27; D gene unclear. V gave up 3 bases and J gave up 0 bases, with 12 bases separating them. Looked up from germline, CDR1 is MNHEY and CDR2 is SMNVEV (reference sequence). The CDR3 is 16 residues long.

The chain joins TRBV19 to TRBJ2-1; 8 bases map to TRBD2. CDR1 and CDR2 from the germline V gene are LNHDA and SQIVND (reference sequence). V was clipped by 5 bases and J by 5 bases; unmatched bases: 5. CDR3 size: 14 residues. CDR3 bases: TGTGCCAGTAGTCAGGGACTAGTGGACAATGAGCAGTTCTTC. This gives the protein CASSQGLVDNEQFF.

The chain combines TRBV4-1 with TRBJ2-2; D is possibly TRBD1 (5 bases). CDR3 length: 18 amino acids. The germline V gene has CDR1 MGHRA and CDR2 YSYEKL. V lost 3 bases to trimming and J lost 1 base, with 18 bases between them. The CDR3 region has the DNA TGCGCCAGCAGCCACAAGGGGATCCGGGCAGGGAACACCGGGGAGCTGTTTTTT. As protein: CASSHKGIRAGNTGELFF.

J is TRBJ2-4 and V is TRBV20-1; maybe TRBD2 (7 bases). Germline V lookup: CDR1 DFQATT, CDR2 SNEGSKA (reference sequence). The V and J ends lost 4 bases and 9 bases respectively, with 16 bases between them. The CDR3 is 13 amino acids. The CDR3 bases are TGCAGTGCTACTGACAGGACTAGGGGCATTCAGTACTTC. It translates to CSATDRTRGIQYF.

The V and J genes are TRBV2 and TRBJ1-5; a weak D match, TRBD1 (5 bases). Germline V gene data show CDR1 as SNHLY and CDR2 as FYNNEI. Trimming left V 1 base short and J 4 bases short, with 8 bases between. The CDR3 totals 14 residues. CDR3 coding DNA: TGTGCCAGCAGTGAAGGACAGAAGAATCAGCCCCAGCATTTT. Protein: CASSEGQKNQPQHF.

The rearrangement links TRBV2 to TRBJ1-4; D possibly corresponds to TRBD1 (5 bases). V was clipped by 6 bases and J by 8 bases, with 16 bases between them. The CDR3 runs 14 residues. Germline assignment: CDR1 SNHLY and CDR2 FYNNEI. CDR3 loop: CASRVGGGREKLFF. The CDR3 coding sequence is TGTGCCAGCAGGGTCGGGGGGGGACGAGAAAAACTGTTTTTT.

This sequence joins TRBV19 and TRBJ1-5; D unclear. The CDR3 covers 14 residues. Germline CDR1 reads LNHDA; CDR2 reads SQIVND (reference sequence). V dropped 6 bases and J dropped 2 bases, with 11 bases sitting between them. CDR3 residues: CASRPDGGNQPQHF. The CDR3 DNA is TGTGCCAGTAGACCTGACGGGGGCAATCAGCCCCAGCATTTT.

The chain is built from TRBV18 and TRBJ2-3; D gene uncertain. The CDR3 consists of 11 residues. Germline V gene sequence: CDR1 KGHSH, CDR2 LQKENI. The V end lost 3 bases, the J end lost 6 bases, and 4 bases lay between the germline ends. This CDR3 is CASSPGDTQYF. The CDR3 coding sequence is TGTGCCAGCTCACCCGGGGATACGCAGTATTTT.

This clone was found a few times. This chain links TRBV21-1 with TRBJ2-1; the DNA was not compared with TRBD2, the D call given in the table. TRBV21-1 is flagged as a pseudogene. This CDR3 has 19 amino acids. CDR3: CASSGQGAPSGSSYNEQFF. The CDR3 DNA reads TGTGCCAGCAGCGGTCAGGGGGCCCCTAGCGGGAGCTCCTACAATGAGCAGTTCTTC.

This clone was observed a few times. CDR3 sequence reads: CASSPTSGRSYEQYF. CDR3 sequence (DNA): TGTGCCAGCAGCCCGACTAGCGGGAGGTCCTACGAGCAGTACTTC. This chain uses TRBV5-4 with TRBJ2-7; 13 bases align to TRBD2. With V trimmed by 4 bases and J by 1 base, 2 bases remained unmatched. CDR3 size: 15 residues. Looked up from germline, CDR1 is SGHNT and CDR2 is YYREEE (reference sequence).

The chain carries TRBV27 and TRBJ2-5; 10 bases match TRBD1. The CDR3 is made up of 16 amino acids. Germline V gene sequence: CDR1 MNHEY, CDR2 SMNVEV (reference sequence). Germline trimming cut 4 bases from V and 4 bases from J; bases unmatched to any gene: 9. CDR3 loop: CASSSHRDRGLETQYF. CDR3 nucleotides: TGTGCCAGCAGTTCGCACCGGGACAGGGGTTTAGAGACCCAGTACTTC.

The chain combines TRBV18 with TRBJ2-5; D is unresolved. V dropped 3 bases and J dropped 2 bases, with 7 bases sitting between them. The CDR3 extends over 13 amino acids. Per germline, CDR1 KGHSH and CDR2 LQKENI. CDR3 nucleotide sequence: TGTGCCAGCTCACCCACTACACAAGAGACCCAGTACTTC. Translated, it gives CASSPTTQETQYF.

This rearrangement joins TRBV20-1 to TRBJ2-1, with D perhaps matching TRBD1 (6 bases). The CDR3 totals 11 residues. Trimming shortened V by 8 bases and J by 6 bases, and 11 bases separated the two germline ends. CDR1 is DFQATT and CDR2 is SNEGSKA in the germline V gene (reference sequence). The chain's CDR3 is CSPRGPNEQFF. The CDR3, as DNA: TGCAGTCCCAGGGGTCCCAATGAGCAGTTCTTC.

There are many counts of this clone. This rearrangement joins TRBV28 to TRBJ2-6; D might be TRBD2 (5 bases). The germline V and J ends were trimmed by 6 bases and 4 bases, with 10 bases remaining between them. Germline CDR1 reads MDHEN; CDR2 reads SYDVKM. The CDR3 is made up of 14 amino acids. CDR3 protein: CASRGRRGANVLTF. Written as DNA, the CDR3 is TGTGCCAGCAGGGGCAGGAGGGGGGCCAACGTCCTGACTTTC.

This clone has a handful of counts. CDR3 sequence reads: CASSMGQGWETQYF. CDR3 nucleotides: TGTGCCAGTAGTATGGGTCAGGGATGGGAGACCCAGTACTTC. V usage is TRBV19 and J usage is TRBJ2-5; D might be TRBD1 (5 bases). Germline V lookup: CDR1 LNHDA, CDR2 SQIVND (reference sequence). CDR3 length: 14 amino acids. The V end was cut by 3 bases, the J end by 5 bases, with 13 bases between. The whole variable domain, remainder taken from reference TRBV19 and TRBJ2-5, is DGGITQSPKYLFRKEGQNVTLSCEQNLNHDAMYWYRQDPGQGLRLIYYSQIVNDFQKGDIAEGYSVSREKKESFPLTVTSAQKNPTAFYLCASSMGQGWETQYFGPGTRLLVL.

This chain uses TRBV6-2 or TRBV6-3 with TRBJ2-5; tentative D call: TRBD2 (5 bases). From germline, CDR1 is MNHEY and CDR2 SVGEGT. With 3 bases removed from V and 5 bases from J, the gap between germline ends came to 13 bases. The CDR3 is 14 amino acids. The CDR3 region has the DNA TGTGCCAGCAGTTATCGGGCTAGCATGGAGACCCAGTACTTC. Translation: CASSYRASMETQYF.

The CDR3 nucleotides are TGCAGTGCTAGTCGCGCGCCAGGGAGCAATCAGCCCCAGCATTTT. Protein sequence: CSASRAPGSNQPQHF. This rearrangement joins TRBV20-1 to TRBJ1-5, with a possible D match to TRBD1 (5 bases). Germline CDR1 DFQATT, CDR2 SNEGSKA (reference sequence). Trimming removed 3 bases from V and 1 base from J, with 13 bases in between. The CDR3 spans 15 residues.

The rearrangement uses TRBV19 and TRBJ1-1, with 7 bases identical to TRBD1. The V gene's germline CDR1 is LNHDA and CDR2 SQIVND (reference sequence). Unmatched junction bases numbered 11, after V lost 7 bases and J lost 6 bases. This CDR3 is built from 14 residues. The CDR3 DNA reads as TGTGCCAGTACCCCCGACAGGGCCATGGCTGAAGCTTTCTTT. The encoded protein is CASTPDRAMAEAFF.

The CDR3 coding sequence is TGCGCCAGCAGCCAGGACTCCATCGGCGGGAGGGAGAGACCGTACGAGCAGTACTTC. Residues: CASSQDSIGGRERPYEQYF. This chain links TRBV4-1 with TRBJ2-7; 9 bases are a match to TRBD2. The CDR3 totals 19 residues. V shed 3 bases, J shed 4 bases, and the junction held 19 bases outside the gene matches. Germline loops: CDR1 MGHRA, CDR2 YSYEKL.

The gene calls are TRBV6-2 or TRBV6-3 and TRBJ1-2; 8 nucleotides agree with TRBD1. The CDR3 extends over 15 amino acids. The germline gives CDR1 MNHEY, CDR2 SVGEGT. V was pared by 2 bases and J by 7 bases, with 9 bases of the junction left unmatched. Here the CDR3 reads CASSYGGTGGFGYTF. CDR3 bases: TGTGCCAGCAGTTACGGAGGGACAGGAGGGTTTGGCTACACCTTC.

The chain carries TRBV7-9 and TRBJ2-1; D not resolved. Trimming took 1 base from V and 5 from J, leaving 12 bases between them. Looked up from germline, CDR1 is SEHNR and CDR2 is FQNEAQ (reference sequence). This CDR3 is 15 amino acids long. In DNA, the CDR3 is TGTGCCAGCAGCTTAGATGGTTCAGGTAACAATGAGCAGTTCTTC. This sequence encodes CASSLDGSGNNEQFF.

The CDR3 sequence: CASSLVMRASYEQYF. The CDR3 DNA is TGTGCCAGCAGCTTAGTCATGAGGGCCTCCTACGAGCAGTACTTC. This sequence joins TRBV7-8 and TRBJ2-7; D is perhaps TRBD2 (5 bases). The V end lost 1 base, the J end lost 0 bases, and 10 bases lay between the germline ends. Germline-derived CDR1 and CDR2 are SGHVS and FQNEAQ. The CDR3 is made up of 15 amino acids.

A note on this clone: The same CDR3 is also encoded by other DNA sequences in this sample. The chain combines TRBV5-6 with TRBJ1-1; a weak D match, TRBD1 (6 bases). Trimming shortened V by 2 bases and J by 1 base, and 9 bases separated the two germline ends. There are 14 residues in the CDR3. Per the germline V gene, CDR1 is SGHDT and CDR2 is YYEEEE. The CDR3 region is CASSFRGANTEAFF. The CDR3 region has the DNA TGTGCCAGCAGCTTTCGGGGGGCGAACACTGAAGCTTTCTTT.

CDR3 bases: TGTGCCAGCAGTCTGACAGGCCCTCAGCCCCAGCATTTT. This codes for CASSLTGPQPQHF. The chain is built from TRBV12-3 or TRBV12-4 and TRBJ1-5, with D perhaps matching TRBD1 (6 bases). The V gene lost 5 bases and the J gene lost 6 bases, with 11 bases spanning the gap. The CDR3 is 13 residues long.

The chain is built from TRBV21-1 and TRBJ2-1; the D call of TRBD2 is as the table states it, not checked on the DNA. TRBV21-1 represents a pseudogene. The CDR3 length is 24 residues. The CDR3 DNA follows: TGTGCCAGCAGCAAAGGGGGCGGGGGACAGGGAAACACCTCGTGGCGGGAGGGCCTAAACGAGCAGTTCTTC. This sequence encodes CASSKGGGGQGNTSWREGLNEQFF.